The 6 T cell receptor beta chains below all came from one sample that was sequenced in a study of graft-versus-host responses after intestinal transplantation. For these TCRs, the target antigens are not known. This table comes from immunoSEQ multiplex PCR, and its TCRdb copy is limited to in-frame clones, with some not included. The profile shows around 67,000 clones, approximately 80% of them singletons. The sample here was unstimulated CD4+ T cells sorted from spleen or lymph node cells, taken before transplant. The receptors come from a human donor who was the organ donor for an intestinal transplant.

A single count supports this clone. This chain joins TRBV6-5 and TRBJ1-1; 7 bases map to TRBD1. CDR3 length equals 15 residues. With V trimmed by 7 bases and J by 5 bases, 13 bases remained unmatched. Germline-derived CDR1 and CDR2 are MNHEY and SVGAGI. DNA of the CDR3: TGTGCCAGCAACGTCAGGGGGATCGGAGCTACTGAAGCTTTCTTT. Encoded protein: CASNVRGIGATEAFF.

The chain joins TRBV6-5 to TRBJ2-7, with D possibly TRBD1 on 5 matching bases. CDR1 and CDR2 (germline): MNHEY, SVGAGI. The germline V and J ends were trimmed by 3 bases and 0 bases, with 15 bases remaining between them. The CDR3 contains 16 residues. CDR3 sequence: CASSYPIRASSYEQYV. Here the CDR3 DNA reads TGTGCCAGCAGTTATCCCATCAGGGCCTCCTCCTACGAGCAGTACGTC.

J is TRBJ2-3 and V is TRBV18; D unclear. Germline assignment: CDR1 KGHSH and CDR2 LQKENI. This CDR3 is built from 12 residues. The V end lost 4 bases, the J end lost 2 bases, and 4 bases lay between the germline ends. CDR3 in amino acids: CASSRPTDTQYF. The CDR3 DNA is TGTGCCAGCTCACGGCCCACAGATACGCAGTATTTT.

The J gene is TRBJ2-3, the V gene TRBV19; 8 bases align to TRBD2. The CDR3 is 14 residues long. Germline V gene sequence: CDR1 LNHDA, CDR2 SQIVND (reference sequence). V was pared by 7 bases and J by 4 bases, with 7 bases of the junction left unmatched. The CDR3 is CASNGGGLADTQYF. Written as DNA, the CDR3 is TGTGCCAGTAACGGCGGGGGGCTCGCAGATACGCAGTATTTT.

The CDR3 sequence is CASSLVGLRNEQFF. The CDR3 DNA reads TGTGCCAGCAGCTTGGTGGGGCTGAGGAATGAGCAGTTCTTC. This chain uses TRBV5-6 with TRBJ2-1; D possibly corresponds to TRBD1 (5 bases). Germline CDR1 reads SGHDT; CDR2 reads YYEEEE. V lost 0 bases to trimming and J lost 7 bases, with 11 bases between them. The CDR3 is 14 residues long.

About this clone itself: At one boundary the junction diverges from the germline segment, which might be a read error. CDR3 region: CASSLRGQETQYF. CDR3 bases: TGTGCTAGCAGCTTAAGGGGCCAGGAGACCCAGTACTTC. The chain joins TRBV7-7 to TRBJ2-5; perhaps TRBD1 as D (5 bases). Germline CDR1 reads SSHAT; CDR2 reads FNYEAQ (reference sequence). This CDR3 has 13 amino acids. The variable domain in full, with the rest retrieved from reference TRBV7-7 and TRBJ2-5, is GAGVSQSPRYKVTKRGQDVTLRCDPISSHATLYWYQQALGQGPEFLTYFNYEAQPDKSGLPSDRFSAERPEGSISTLTIQRTEQRDSAMYRCASSLRGQETQYFGPGTRLLVL.